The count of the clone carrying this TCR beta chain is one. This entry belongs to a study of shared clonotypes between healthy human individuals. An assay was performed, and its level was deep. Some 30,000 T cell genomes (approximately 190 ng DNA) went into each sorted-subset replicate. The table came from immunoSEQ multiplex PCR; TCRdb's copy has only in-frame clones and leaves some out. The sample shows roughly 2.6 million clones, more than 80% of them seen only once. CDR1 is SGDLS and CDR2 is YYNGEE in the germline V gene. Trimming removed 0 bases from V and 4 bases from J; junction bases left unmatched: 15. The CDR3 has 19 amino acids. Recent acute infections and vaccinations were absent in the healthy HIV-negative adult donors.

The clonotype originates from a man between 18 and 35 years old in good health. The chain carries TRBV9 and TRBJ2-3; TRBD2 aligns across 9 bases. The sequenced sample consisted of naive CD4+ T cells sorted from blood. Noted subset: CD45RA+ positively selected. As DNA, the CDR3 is TGTGCCAGCAGCGTAGGAGCGGGGGGTGTCGGCTACTATTCAGATACGCAGTATTTT. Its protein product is CASSVGAGGVGYYSDTQYF.